Reported below is one TCR beta chain. Its antigen is not known. Germline CDR1 reads PRHDT; CDR2 reads FYEKMQ (reference sequence). The CDR3 is made up of 12 amino acids. V shed 4 bases and J shed 0 bases, with 3 bases lying between them. Here immunoSEQ multiplex PCR was the method, and the copy in TCRdb shows in-frame clones only, minus some. This table has around 28,000 clones, roughly 90% appearing once. The source of the sample is a study of T cells in localized non-small cell lung cancer. Study-wide results and caveats: It was uninvolved adjacent lung that showed the highest T cell clonality, exceeding tumor.

This TCR derives from a woman between 18 and 50 years old with stage I lung adenocarcinoma. Material: peripheral blood, obtained before any cancer treatment. The chain links TRBV13 to TRBJ2-5; D is unclear. The CDR3 region is CASSSYQETQYF. CDR3 in DNA: TGTGCCAGCAGCTCCTACCAAGAGACCCAGTACTTC.